These 10 T cell receptor beta chains came from one sample sequenced in a study of monozygotic twins with inflammatory bowel disease (dated by TCRdb to the late 2010s). Library method: 5' RACE. The sequencer was an Illumina HiSeq 2500. TCRdb reprocessed the reads and assigns one entry to each CDR3 protein sequence, leaving out DNA. The table for this sample records more than 350,000 distinct CDR3 sequences. About 2.6% of the sample belongs to the ten largest clones. The sample comprised blood. Receptor source: a human donor with ulcerative colitis or Crohn's disease, or a healthy co-twin of an affected twin (not recorded which).

The rearrangement links TRBV29-1 to TRBJ2-5; the TRBD1 assignment by TCRdb is unverifiable without DNA. CDR1 and CDR2 from the germline V gene are SQVTM and ANQGSEA. The CDR3 length is 13 residues. CDR3 sequence reads: CSVETGYQETQYF.

The chain is built from TRBV27 and TRBJ1-5; absent DNA, TCRdb's TRBD1 call cannot be checked. The CDR3 is made up of 14 amino acids. Per the germline V gene, CDR1 is MNHEY and CDR2 is SMNVEV (reference sequence). CDR3 protein: CASSLSQGYRPQHF.

This chain joins TRBV6-1 and TRBJ2-7; TCRdb's D gene call, TRBD1, goes unchecked for lack of DNA. The CDR3 has 14 amino acids. Germline V lookup: CDR1 MNHNS, CDR2 SASEGT. CDR3 sequence reads: CANRGQGYSYEQYF.

The chain recombines TRBV5-1 with TRBJ2-7; TCRdb reports TRBD1, a call that lacks DNA to check it against. The CDR3 sequence is 14 residues long. Looked up from germline, CDR1 is SGHRS and CDR2 is YFSETQ. The CDR3 here is CASSHGQGLYEQYF.

This chain joins TRBV19 and TRBJ1-2; with no DNA, the TCRdb D assignment of TRBD1 cannot be verified. CDR3 size: 15 residues. Germline V gives CDR1 LNHDA, CDR2 SQIVND (reference sequence). The CDR3 sequence is CASSIGGPTPNGYTF. Full variable domain (remainder filled in from reference TRBV19 and TRBJ1-2): DGGITQSPKYLFRKEGQNVTLSCEQNLNHDAMYWYRQDPGQGLRLIYYSQIVNDFQKGDIAEGYSVSREKKESFPLTVTSAQKNPTAFYLCASSIGGPTPNGYTFGSGTRLTVV.

The chain is built from TRBV7-9 and TRBJ1-2; checking the TCRdb D call of TRBD1 is not possible without DNA. Germline loops: CDR1 SEHNR, CDR2 FQNEAQ (reference sequence). The CDR3 length is 14 residues. CDR3: CASNSLSPDHGYTF.

The rearrangement links TRBV7-2 to TRBJ2-1; the D call from TCRdb, TRBD2, cannot be confirmed without DNA. This CDR3 spans 17 amino acids. Germline CDR1 reads SGHTA; CDR2 reads FQGNSA. CDR3 residues: CASSFRTSGYSYNEQFF.

This chain uses TRBV20-1 with TRBJ2-7; TCRdb outputs TRBD2, but without DNA this stays unchecked. Germline V gene lookup returns CDR1 DFQATT and CDR2 SNEGSKA (reference sequence). CDR3 length equals 12 residues. The CDR3 protein is CSAMKLASEQYF.

This chain joins TRBV19 and TRBJ2-5; TCRdb lists TRBD2, though no DNA is available to test this call. This CDR3 region has 13 residues. Germline lookup yields CDR1 LNHDA and CDR2 SQIVND (reference sequence). CDR3 protein: CASAGMAGETQYF.

The V gene is TRBV19, the J gene TRBJ1-5; TCRdb calls TRBD1, which cannot be checked without DNA. The CDR3 is 19 amino acids. Germline lookup yields CDR1 LNHDA and CDR2 SQIVND (reference sequence). This CDR3 is CASTPPGGAVHTGNQPQHF. Combining the CDR3 with reference TRBV19 and TRBJ1-5 gives the whole variable domain DGGITQSPKYLFRKEGQNVTLSCEQNLNHDAMYWYRQDPGQGLRLIYYSQIVNDFQKGDIAEGYSVSREKKESFPLTVTSAQKNPTAFYLCASTPPGGAVHTGNQPQHFGDGTRLSIL.